This T cell receptor beta chain was recorded in a study of T cells expressing NK-cell markers. Study-level information: The TCR beta repertoires originated in sorted CD3+CD56+NKG2C+, CD3+CD56+NKG2C- and CD3+CD56-NKG2C+ T cells. There were seven HCMV-seropositive donors and one seronegative donor among the eight sequenced.

The study, taken as a whole, reports: One observes that, in a few donors, these clonotypes were also the leading ones within the CD3+CD56-NKG2C+ fraction. NKG2C+ dominant clonotypes from 5 to 7 donors made up about 1.0-8% of CD8+ T cells.

This CDR3 is built from 16 residues. CDR1 SQVTM and CDR2 ANQGSEA come from the germline V gene. TCRdb reprocessed the 5' RACE reads, with one entry per CDR3 protein and no DNA. Recorded here are roughly 180,000 distinct CDR3 sequences; the top ten clones represent about 18%. Points on this clonotype: Its antigen is still unknown.

The sequencing sample was made of blood T cells: a sorted CD56 or NKG2C T cell subset, CD4+ or CD8+ T cells, or bulk PBMC T cells (not recorded which). The sequence was collected from a woman between 18 and 70 years old in good health. The V call is TRBV29-1, the J call TRBJ2-3; lacking DNA, the TRBD1 call made by TCRdb goes unchecked. CDR3: CSVKTGHPQGTDTQYF.